The rows below give T cell receptor beta chains drawn from one sample of a study of human T cells and chemical hapten exposure. Using its own MiXCR run on the RACE reads, TCRdb lists one record per CDR3 protein. The sample has a few hundred thousand distinct CDR3 sequences; more than 5% are singletons. The sample here was whole blood, taken in connection with sensitization to the hapten diphenylcyclopropenone (DPC). Every receptor here comes from a young woman with alopecia areata. Some clones in this sample may be carry-over from other donors' samples. The conserved cysteine and the conserved F or W are not part of the CDR3 here. D genes are given only for firm matches.

>TRBV29-1|NA
SVVEQGIDGYT
>TRBV12-3/TRBV12-4|TRBD1
ASSMDTGGTSEAF
>TRBV7-3|TRBD2
ASSLAGGPVETQY
>TRBV2|TRBD1
ASSGSRQGGQPQH
>TRBV10-3|TRBD2
AISTNGLALDTQY
>TRBV28|NA
ASTITDTQY
>TRBV18|NA
ASSPPQALSYNEQF
>TRBV29-1|NA
SVEGRAGAVNTEAF
>TRBV20-1|TRBD1
SALRDRAVEKLF
>TRBV3-1|NA
ASSLGTQTYEQY
>TRBV24-1|TRBD1
ATSDFGGQGTTGELF
>TRBV21-1|NA
ASSYYGYT
>TRBV4-3|NA
ASSQEAEAEAF
>TRBV19|TRBD1
ASTQDRGPDTGELF
>TRBV10-3|NA
AISGIPTGTDNSPLH
>TRBV6-2/TRBV6-3|NA
ASSYRPTTDTQY
>TRBV11-1|TRBD2
ASSLPRRTSSQETQY
>TRBV20-1|NA
SAEDGAYGYT
>TRBV11-2|TRBD1
ASSLDRGTHDTQY
>TRBV4-1|NA
ASSQESGSGYGYT
>TRBV7-6|NA
ASSLGQQNYEQY
>TRBV7-2|TRBD1
ASRINTGESPLH
>TRBV18|NA
ASSPHRVRASANEKLF
>TRBV12-3/TRBV12-4|NA
ASGPALGGYGYT